Sequencing of this T cell receptor beta chain was carried out in a study of cytomegalovirus exposure and HLA in healthy donors. As regards this clone: The antigen remains unidentified.

60 Vbeta and 13 Jbeta primers were used in PCR. The assay was immunoSEQ multiplex PCR, and TCRdb's table has in-frame clones only and misses some. Altogether about 160,000 clones are present, roughly 70% being singletons, with the ten largest covering roughly 7.1%. Regarding the study as a whole: Compared with the approximately 700-donor mean, an Asian-associated ancestry cluster reportedly had fewer N-insertions, according to a later analysis.

V was clipped by 3 bases and J by 7 bases, with 17 bases between them. This CDR3 has 14 amino acids. Germline CDR1 SGHDT, CDR2 YYEEEE. The TCR originated in a man between 40 and 49 years old in good health and CMV-seropositive. The rearrangement joins TRBV5-6 to TRBJ2-7; a possible D gene is TRBD2 (5 bases). The sequenced material came from PBMCs. The chain's CDR3 is CASSSLYWTGEQYF. The CDR3 DNA is TGTGCCAGCAGCTCGCTATATTGGACGGGGGAGCAGTACTTC.